The clone carrying this T cell receptor beta chain was detected a few times. The antigen is unknown. These data are taken from a study of T cells in Graves' hyperthyroidism and ophthalmopathy. Study-wide results and limits: The model forecast ophthalmopathy, anticipating it by a median roughly 6.5 months before onset.

J gave up 3 bases and V 0 bases, and 8 bases lay outside the gene matches. Germline V gene sequence: CDR1 SNHLY, CDR2 FYNNEI. The length of the CDR3 is 18 residues. There were TCR beta CDR3 regions amplified from RNA transcripts. The HTBI primer set was used in a first-round RT-PCR of the TCR CDR3. TCRdb itself ran the multiplex PCR reads through MiXCR, one entry per CDR3 protein. The data hold roughly 720,000 distinct CDR3 sequences, with roughly a sixth observed a single time. Sequenced input: blood. The TCR was taken from a man aged 45 to 65 with Graves' hyperthyroidism. This rearrangement joins TRBV2 to TRBJ2-5; 12 nucleotides line up with TRBD2. The CDR3 bases are TGTGCCAGCAGTGAAGCGCTTCCGGGACTAGCGGGTAAAGAGACCCAGTACTTC. Its protein is CASSEALPGLAGKETQYF. Complete variable domain (other parts from reference TRBV2 and TRBJ2-5): EPEVTQTPSHQVTQMGQEVILRCVPISNHLYFYWYRQILGQKVEFLVSFYNNEISEKSEIFDDQFSVERPDGSNFTLKIRSTKLEDSAMYFCASSEALPGLAGKETQYFGPGTRLLVL.